Below, 8 T cell receptor beta chains from the same sample are listed, as sequenced in a study of cytomegalovirus exposure and HLA in healthy donors. PCR amplification relied on 60 Vbeta primers (plus 13 Jbeta primers). Profiled with immunoSEQ multiplex PCR; TCRdb holds only in-frame clones, not every one. The sample holds 95,000 to 130,000 clones; around a tenth are singletons and the top ten take less than 4%. Sequences were obtained from PBMCs. These receptors originate from a man aged 25 to 40 in good health and CMV-seronegative.

The genes are TRBV10-1 and TRBJ2-1; 8 positions match TRBD2. J lost 8 bases, V lost 0 bases, and 12 bases had no gene match. CDR1 and CDR2 (germline): WNHNN, SYGVQD (reference sequence). This CDR3 has 17 amino acids. The chain's CDR3 is CASSESQATSELDEQFF. DNA for the CDR3: TGCGCCAGCAGTGAGTCCCAGGCGACTAGCGAATTGGATGAGCAGTTCTTC.

This clone appeared a few times. The chain combines TRBV29-1 with TRBJ1-4; D is unclear. The CDR3 contains 12 residues. Trimming removed 6 bases from V and 8 bases from J, with 13 bases in between. Germline V gives CDR1 SQVTM, CDR2 ANQGSEA. CDR3 nucleotide sequence: TGCAGCGTCTCCGCGCACGAGGAAAAACTGTTTTTT. Amino acids: CSVSAHEEKLFF.

About this clone itself: In this CDR3 the conserved last residue, phenylalanine or tryptophan, is missing, so a read error is likely. The genes are TRBV30 and TRBJ1-6; the match to TRBD1 covers 9 bases. The length of the CDR3 is 16 residues. Germline V lookup: CDR1 GTSNPN, CDR2 SVGIG (reference sequence). Here the CDR3 reads CAWSTGGGYYNSPLHV. CDR3 bases: TGTGCATGGAGTACAGGGGGCGGATACTATAATTCACCCCTCCACGTT.

The gene calls are TRBV29-1 and TRBJ2-3, with 12 nucleotides matching TRBD2. Germline V CDR1 and CDR2: SQVTM, ANQGSEA. V gave up 6 bases and J gave up 2 bases; unmatched junction bases: 9. This CDR3 has 16 amino acids. CDR3 sequence: CSVDYRLAGVTDTQYF. The CDR3 coding sequence is TGCAGCGTAGACTACAGACTAGCGGGGGTCACAGATACGCAGTATTTT.

The table lists this clone with a few counts. The rearrangement links TRBV30 to TRBJ2-2; possibly TRBD1 for D (5 bases). This CDR3 contains 14 residues. Trimming removed 5 bases at V and 5 bases at J, with 15 bases between. Germline V gene data show CDR1 as GTSNPN and CDR2 as SVGIG (reference sequence). CDR3 residues: CAWSDNYRTGELFF. For the CDR3, the DNA is TGTGCCTGGTCGGATAATTACAGGACCGGGGAGCTGTTTTTT.

This clone appeared a few times. V is TRBV6-6 and J is TRBJ2-2; 9 positions agree with TRBD1. The CDR3 loop spans 14 amino acids. The germline gives CDR1 MNHNY, CDR2 SVGAGI (reference sequence). Germline trimming cut 8 bases from V and 5 bases from J; bases unmatched to any gene: 6. CDR3 region: CASWDRVRTGELFF. The CDR3 DNA sequence: TGTGCCAGCTGGGACAGGGTTCGGACCGGGGAGCTGTTTTTT.

This clone was detected a few times. The CDR3 DNA sequence: TGTGCCATCAGTGAGTTTGGTGGGGCCGGCACCGGGGAGCTGTTTTTT. It translates to CAISEFGGAGTGELFF. J is TRBJ2-2 and V is TRBV10-3; a possible D gene is TRBD1 (5 bases). This CDR3 has 16 amino acids. V lost 1 base to trimming and J lost 4 bases, with 13 bases between them. In germline, CDR1 is ENHRY, CDR2 SYGVKD.

In its sample, this clone was seen a few times. The chain has TRBV7-9 and TRBJ2-6, with 7 bases aligning to TRBD2. The trim removed 5 bases at V and 0 bases at J, leaving 13 bases unmatched. Germline lookup yields CDR1 SEHNR and CDR2 FQNEAQ (reference sequence). This CDR3 region has 19 residues. Written as DNA, the CDR3 is TGTGCCAGCAGCCCCTCCCTCGGGCGGGGGAACTCTGGGGCCAACGTCCTGACTTTC. Amino acid sequence: CASSPSLGRGNSGANVLTF. The variable domain in full, with the rest retrieved from reference TRBV7-9 and TRBJ2-6, is DTGVSQNPRHKITKRGQNVTFRCDPISEHNRLYWYRQTLGQGPEFLTYFQNEAQLEKSRLLSDRFSAERPKGSFSTLEIQRTEQGDSAMYLCASSPSLGRGNSGANVLTFGAGSRLTVL.